The rows below give T cell receptor beta chains drawn from one sample of a study of T cells after posttransplantation cyclophosphamide. The data were produced by immunoSEQ multiplex PCR, yet TCRdb's version contains in-frame clones alone and is incomplete. The sample contains fewer than 40,000 clones, about 93% of which appear only once. Input material: naive CD4+ T cells sorted from PBMCs. The receptors stem from an older woman in good health, CMV-negative, and a related stem cell transplant donor. Each CDR3 is given with its conserved first and last residue. D genes are given only for firm matches. Rows give clone size only sometimes, using once, few, many, or a class for an expanded clone.

clone_size: .; v_call: TRBV19; j_call: TRBJ1-5; d_call: .; cdr3_aa: CASSPGVNSNQPQHF; cdr3_nt: TGTGCCAGTAGTCCCGGGGTGAATAGCAATCAGCCCCAGCATTTT
clone_size: .; v_call: TRBV6-5; j_call: TRBJ1-3; d_call: TRBD1; cdr3_aa: CASSRTGDSGNTIYF; cdr3_nt: TGTGCCAGCAGTCGGACAGGAGACTCTGGAAACACCATATATTTT
clone_size: .; v_call: TRBV4-3; j_call: TRBJ2-2; d_call: .; cdr3_aa: CASSQDPRLAGELFF; cdr3_nt: TGCGCCAGCAGCCAAGACCCTCGACTAGCCGGGGAGCTGTTTTTT
clone_size: few; v_call: TRBV2; j_call: TRBJ1-1; d_call: .; cdr3_aa: CASRWTEGTEAFF; cdr3_nt: TGTGCCAGCCGTTGGACAGAGGGTACTGAAGCTTTCTTT
clone_size: few; v_call: TRBV28; j_call: TRBJ1-1; d_call: .; cdr3_aa: CASSLPGDHTEAFF; cdr3_nt: TGTGCCAGCAGTTTACCGGGGGACCACACTGAAGCTTTCTTT
clone_size: .; v_call: TRBV4-1; j_call: TRBJ1-2; d_call: .; cdr3_aa: CASSQDRRTAGYTF; cdr3_nt: TGCGCCAGCAGCCAAGATCGTAGGACAGCTGGCTACACCTTC
clone_size: .; v_call: TRBV27; j_call: TRBJ1-1; d_call: TRBD1; cdr3_aa: CASSFLQGAKVPLSAFF; cdr3_nt: TGTGCCAGCAGTTTTTTGCAGGGGGCTAAAGTCCCTCTATCAGCTTTCTTT
clone_size: .; v_call: TRBV5-6; j_call: TRBJ1-2; d_call: .; cdr3_aa: CASSSGYGYTF; cdr3_nt: TGTGCCAGCAGCTCAGGGTATGGCTACACCTTC
clone_size: once; v_call: TRBV27; j_call: TRBJ1-5; d_call: .; cdr3_aa: CASSLGLNQPQHF; cdr3_nt: TGTGCCAGCAGCCTCGGACTCAATCAGCCCCAGCATTTT
clone_size: .; v_call: TRBV11-2; j_call: TRBJ2-7; d_call: TRBD2; cdr3_aa: CASSPNGIAGVYEQYF; cdr3_nt: TGTGCCAGCAGCCCAAACGGGATTGCGGGAGTCTACGAGCAGTACTTC
clone_size: .; v_call: TRBV6-1; j_call: TRBJ1-2; d_call: .; cdr3_aa: CASFKAGNGYTF; cdr3_nt: TGTGCCAGCTTCAAGGCAGGGAATGGCTACACCTTC
clone_size: .; v_call: TRBV19; j_call: TRBJ2-2; d_call: TRBD1; cdr3_aa: CASSMEQGVNPGELFF; cdr3_nt: TGTGCCAGTAGTATGGAACAGGGGGTCAACCCCGGGGAGCTGTTTTTT
clone_size: .; v_call: TRBV11-2; j_call: TRBJ1-6; d_call: .; cdr3_aa: CASSQRLDSPLHF; cdr3_nt: TGTGCCAGCAGCCAGAGGCTCGATTCACCCCTCCACTTT
clone_size: few; v_call: TRBV7-6; j_call: TRBJ1-3; d_call: .; cdr3_aa: CASERGTSGRNTIYF; cdr3_nt: TGTGCCAGCGAGCGAGGGACCTCAGGGAGGAACACCATATATTTT
clone_size: .; v_call: TRBV19; j_call: TRBJ1-5; d_call: .; cdr3_aa: CASSEGRTYQPQHF; cdr3_nt: TGTGCCAGTAGTGAAGGAAGGACTTATCAGCCCCAGCATTTT
clone_size: .; v_call: TRBV7-9; j_call: TRBJ1-5; d_call: .; cdr3_aa: CASSNRDLEEPQHF; cdr3_nt: TGTGCCAGCAGTAACCGGGATCTTGAGGAGCCCCAGCATTTT